This entry lists 5 T cell receptor beta chains sequenced from one sample in a study of immune evolution from preneoplasia to lung adenocarcinoma. The method was immunoSEQ multiplex PCR; TCRdb's version includes in-frame clones alone and lacks a portion of them. The sample has 4,500 to 5,000 clones; 81% are singletons. The sequenced sample was FFPE adjacent normal lung tissue. The receptor set was obtained from a donor at least 70 years old with lung adenocarcinoma.

The CDR3 loop reads CASSLSLQGPREQYF. CDR3 in DNA: TGTGCCAGCAGCTTAAGTTTACAGGGGCCTAGGGAACAGTACTTC. The chain has TRBV7-9 and TRBJ2-7; 7 bases map to TRBD1. Germline V gives CDR1 SEHNR, CDR2 FQNEAQ (reference sequence). The CDR3 contains 15 residues. J gave up 10 bases and V 2 bases, and 14 bases lay outside the gene matches.

This clone was detected only once. V gene TRBV5-6 combines with J gene TRBJ1-2; D is perhaps TRBD1 (6 bases). The CDR3 runs 14 residues. The germline V gene has CDR1 SGHDT and CDR2 YYEEEE. V lost 1 base and J lost 2, with 9 bases in between. The CDR3: CASSLFRGNYGYTF. The CDR3, as DNA: TGTGCCAGCAGCTTGTTCAGGGGAAACTATGGCTACACCTTC.

The chain joins TRBV6-6 to TRBJ1-6; possibly TRBD1 for D (5 bases). The CDR3 sequence is 12 residues long. Germline assignment: CDR1 MNHNY and CDR2 SVGAGI (reference sequence). V lost 11 bases to trimming and J lost 7 bases, with 12 bases between them. CDR3 sequence (DNA): TGTGCCGGCCGACGGGACAATTCACCCCTCCACTTT. Translating it yields CAGRRDNSPLHF.

The V call is TRBV28, the J call TRBJ1-2; a possible D gene is TRBD1 (6 bases). The CDR3 has 14 amino acids. The germline gives CDR1 MDHEN, CDR2 SYDVKM. V was trimmed by 1 base and J by 8 bases, leaving 14 bases between them. CDR3 bases: TGTGCCAGCAGTTTATCCACAGGGTTAGAGGGCTACACCTTC. It yields the protein CASSLSTGLEGYTF.

V gene TRBV5-6 combines with J gene TRBJ1-1, with D possibly being TRBD1 (5 bases). V shed 7 bases and J shed 5 bases, with 15 bases lying between them. Germline-derived CDR1 and CDR2 are SGHDT and YYEEEE. The CDR3 spans 13 residues. The CDR3 sequence: CASRRAGRTEAFF. In DNA form, the CDR3 reads TGTGCCAGCCGGCGGGCAGGGCGAACTGAAGCTTTCTTT.